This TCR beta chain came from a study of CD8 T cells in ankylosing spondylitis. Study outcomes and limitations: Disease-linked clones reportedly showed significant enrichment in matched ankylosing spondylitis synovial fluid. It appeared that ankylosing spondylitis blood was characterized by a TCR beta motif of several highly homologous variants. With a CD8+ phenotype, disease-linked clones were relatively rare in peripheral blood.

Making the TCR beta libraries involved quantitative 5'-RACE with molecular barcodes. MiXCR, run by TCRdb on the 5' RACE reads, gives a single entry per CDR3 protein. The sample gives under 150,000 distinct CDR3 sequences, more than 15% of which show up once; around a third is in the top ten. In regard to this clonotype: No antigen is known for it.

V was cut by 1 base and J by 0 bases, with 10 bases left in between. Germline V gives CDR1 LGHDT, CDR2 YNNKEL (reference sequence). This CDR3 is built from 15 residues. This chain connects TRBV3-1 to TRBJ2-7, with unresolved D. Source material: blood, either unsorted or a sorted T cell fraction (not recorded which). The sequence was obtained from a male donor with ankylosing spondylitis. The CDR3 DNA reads TGTGCCAGCAGCCAAGTAAGCCTAGACTCCTACGAGCAGTACTTC. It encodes CASSQVSLDSYEQYF.